This T cell receptor beta chain emerged from a study of T cells in Graves' hyperthyroidism and ophthalmopathy. Study at large: Peripheral blood was taken when the disease was first diagnosed, before any treatment began.

This clonotype was detected many times. Its antigen is undetermined. Patients with uncontrolled infections, other autoimmune diseases, pregnancy or lactation were excluded. Germline CDR1 and CDR2: KGHDR and SFDVKD. V shed 6 bases and J shed 3 bases, with 10 bases lying between them. The CDR3 totals 13 residues. Regarding the study as a whole: Ophthalmopathy cases were set apart from stable hyperthyroidism by a 13 V-J model. Expanded thyroid clonotypes (above 0.001) were mostly also found in blood.

Researchers amplified the TCR beta CDR3 regions from RNA transcripts. In the first-round RT-PCR of the TCR CDR3, the HTBI primer set was used. TCRdb called the multiplex PCR reads again in MiXCR, with one record for every CDR3 protein. The sample records about 570,000 distinct CDR3 sequences, 14% being singletons. The specimen was blood. This receptor was taken from a woman aged 35 to 49 with Graves' hyperthyroidism. The V and J genes are TRBV24-1 and TRBJ1-1; D is unresolved. CDR3 amino acids: CATSHGLDTEAFF. CDR3 coding DNA: TGTGCCACCAGTCATGGTTTGGACACTGAAGCTTTCTTT.